This T cell receptor beta chain is from a study of blood T cell repertoires in COVID-19 (dated by TCRdb to 2019 to 2021). Looking at the study overall: Samples from collaborators originated in the United States, Italy and Spain and spanned both the acute and convalescent phases of COVID-19. The prospective study material was composed of cDNA or gDNA derived from T cells, B-cell-depleted T cells, or PBMCs. Subjects who had been exposed to COVID-19, were actively infected with it, or had recovered from it provided the deeply sampled blood TCRbeta repertoires that made up the dataset. The sample metadata nearly always contained a de-identified subject ID, COVID-19 status, age in years and sex. Where HLA class I and class II types were available, the types were taken from metadata supplied by the sample provider, not from assay-based typing. Samples came from the ongoing ImmuneRACE study (first 160 participants) plus 1,254 subjects from 6 global collaborators. A freely available public database, intended as a resource for researchers studying the immune response to SARS-CoV-2, is where the repertoires were released. The research as a whole found: Clinical and demographic metadata were provided uncurated, with the amount varying by source and participant.

The immunoSEQ Assay, a bias-controlled multiplex PCR, was used to amplify TCRbeta CDR3 regions from genomic DNA. The study's own analysis went as follows. Within the assay, amplification of reference gene primers was used to estimate how many nucleated cells each sample contained. To quantify the absolute abundance of each unique TCRbeta CDR3 rearrangement, sequence reads were collapsed and filtered. For each sample, productive Simpson clonality was calculated as the square root of Simpson's diversity index over productive rearrangements. The table was pulled from immuneACCESS by TCRdb, which kept in-frame rearrangements only. Such tables lose some clones; where checked, under half of the loss comes from unresolved V genes, and the rest has no known cause. From that table come the V and J calls and clone size; the DNA was used to work out D and trimming. The sample data list tens of thousands of clones, and about four fifths of these were observed just once. The ten largest clones add up to around 6% of the sample.

Comments on this clone: Its antigen is currently not known. Base qualities are missing; no much larger clone stands one base away.

From V the trimming removes 0 bases and from J it removes 3 bases, while the gene matches leave 3 bases of the junction unaccounted for. Taken from the germline V gene, the CDR1 and CDR2 loops are SGDLS and YYNGEE. The CDR3 has 15 amino acids, counting the end cysteine and phenylalanine. CDR3 DNA only is kept here, 45 bases in frame from base 1. Whole blood was collected in K2EDTA tubes by collaborating institutions according to the institutions' own protocols. For TCRbeta analysis, collaborators shipped samples in one of three forms: frozen whole blood, isolated PBMCs, or DNA extracted from either of those sample types.

The receptor was derived from a woman aged 50 to 65 with active or convalescent COVID-19. Sequenced sample: peripheral blood. This chain joins TRBV9 to TRBJ2-7, and 10 junction bases match TRBD2. The CDR3 amino acid sequence is: CASSVGKREGYEQYF. The DNA reads TGTGCCAGCAGCGTAGGCAAGCGGGAGGGCTACGAGCAGTACTTC.